A selection of T cell receptor beta chains follows, all from one sample in a study of T cells in Graves' hyperthyroidism and ophthalmopathy. TCRdb re-called the multiplex PCR reads with MiXCR, one entry per CDR3 protein. The repertoire consists of more than 600,000 distinct CDR3 sequences, with 15% to 20% occurring once and the leading ten covering 8.4%. The sample was blood. Receptors were obtained from a man aged 18 to 30 with Graves' hyperthyroidism. CDR3s include the opening cysteine and the closing phenylalanine or tryptophan. The D gene is left open where the match is weak. Clone size is given for some rows only: seen once, a few or many times, or a class if the clone is expanded.

j_call clone_size v_call d_call cdr3_aa cdr3_nt
TRBJ2-2 - TRBV5-6 TRBD2 CASSWGGNTGELFF TGTGCCAGCAGCTGGGGGGGGAACACCGGGGAGCTGTTTTTT
TRBJ1-1 many TRBV20-1 TRBD1 CSADRGNTEAFF TGCAGTGCTGACAGGGGGAACACTGAAGCTTTCTTT
TRBJ1-5 few TRBV20-1 - CSARGPGSQPQHF TGCAGTGCTAGAGGTCCGGGCAGTCAGCCCCAGCATTTT
TRBJ2-5 many TRBV12-3/TRBV12-4 TRBD1 CASKMALWDSQETQYF TGTGCCAGCAAAATGGCCCTATGGGACAGCCAAGAGACCCAGTACTTC
TRBJ2-1 - TRBV11-3 TRBD1 CASSAGGMMNEQFF TGTGCCAGCAGCGCAGGGGGCATGATGAATGAGCAGTTCTTC
TRBJ2-5 many TRBV6-1 - CASSEQAQETQYF TGTGCCAGCAGTGAACAGGCACAAGAGACCCAGTACTTC
TRBJ2-7 few TRBV3-1 - CASSQRPLSYEQYF TGTGCCAGCAGCCAACGACCTTTGAGCTACGAGCAGTACTTC
TRBJ2-7 - TRBV25-1 TRBD2 CASSPPPGLAFYEQYF TGTGCCAGCAGTCCCCCTCCGGGACTAGCGTTTTACGAGCAGTACTTC
TRBJ2-1 few TRBV6-1 - CASTKGMLYNEQFF TGTGCCAGCACCAAAGGGATGCTATACAATGAGCAGTTCTTC
TRBJ1-1 few TRBV4-1 - CASSLEESLNTEAFF TGCGCCAGCAGCCTCGAAGAGAGCTTAAACACTGAAGCTTTCTTT
TRBJ1-5 few TRBV7-2 - CASNEGSGNQPQHF TGTGCCAGCAATGAAGGTTCCGGCAATCAGCCCCAGCATTTT
TRBJ2-3 few TRBV24-1 - CATSDGSLGTDTQYF TGTGCCACCAGTGATGGGTCTTTGGGGACAGATACGCAGTATTTT
TRBJ1-1 many TRBV18 TRBD1 CASSPGQGWGEAFF TGTGCCAGCTCACCAGGACAGGGATGGGGTGAAGCTTTCTTT
TRBJ2-2 few TRBV7-9 TRBD1 CASSLRTQGVNTGELFF TGTGCCAGCAGCTTACGCACACAGGGGGTGAACACCGGGGAGCTGTTTTTT
TRBJ2-3 few TRBV2 - CASSASRGTDTQYF TGTGCCAGCAGTGCTAGCAGGGGCACAGATACGCAGTATTTT
TRBJ2-3 - TRBV4-1 TRBD2 CASSQEKLAGVTDTQYF TGCGCCAGCAGCCAAGAGAAACTAGCGGGAGTCACAGATACGCAGTATTTT
TRBJ2-7 - TRBV20-1 TRBD1 CSAPGQGLYEQYF TGCAGTGCTCCGGGACAGGGGTTGTACGAGCAGTACTTC
TRBJ2-1 few TRBV2 TRBD2 CASSAGVDTEQFF TGTGCCAGCAGCGCGGGGGTGGACACTGAGCAGTTCTTC
TRBJ2-1 many TRBV2 TRBD2 CARGTSDSTSYNEQFF TGTGCCAGGGGGACTAGCGATAGCACCTCCTACAATGAGCAGTTCTTC
TRBJ2-1 few TRBV6-2/TRBV6-3 - CASRPDRDHHYNEQFF TGTGCCAGCAGACCCGACCGGGACCATCACTACAATGAGCAGTTCTTC
TRBJ2-1 - TRBV5-8 TRBD2 CASSKGFSGSRNEQFF TGTGCCAGCAGCAAGGGGTTTAGCGGGAGTCGAAATGAGCAGTTCTTC
TRBJ2-7 many TRBV6-2/TRBV6-3 TRBD1 CASSYPDRLTYEQYF TGTGCCAGCAGTTACCCGGACAGGCTGACCTACGAGCAGTACTTC
TRBJ2-7 few TRBV9 TRBD2 CASSEGGLGYEQYF TGTGCCAGCAGTGAGGGAGGGCTGGGCTACGAGCAGTACTTC
TRBJ2-2 few TRBV5-1 - CASSSDPTGELFF TGCGCCAGCAGTTCGGACCCGACCGGGGAGCTGTTTTTT
TRBJ2-3 - TRBV4-3 TRBD2 CASSPTRTSGGYTDTQYF TGCGCCAGCAGCCCGACTCGGACTAGCGGGGGGTACACAGATACGCAGTATTTT
TRBJ1-5 many TRBV7-2 - CASNSGDTHQPQHF TGTGCCAGCAATTCGGGGGACACTCATCAGCCCCAGCATTTT
TRBJ2-2 many TRBV2 - CASVSTNTGELFF TGTGCCAGCGTAAGCACGAACACCGGGGAGCTGTTTTTT
TRBJ1-3 - TRBV28 - CASRNRESSGNTIYF TGTGCCAGCAGGAACCGGGAGAGCTCTGGAAACACCATATATTTT
TRBJ1-6 many TRBV12-3/TRBV12-4 TRBD1 CASSLVPPTGWDSPLHF TGTGCCAGCAGTTTAGTTCCCCCGACAGGGTGGGATTCACCCCTCCACTTT
TRBJ2-2 few TRBV29-1 - CSVEPKTGELFF TGCAGCGTTGAGCCGAAAACCGGGGAGCTGTTTTTT
TRBJ2-1 many TRBV2 TRBD2 CASSSKTGTRWNEQFF TGTGCCAGCAGTTCGAAGACCGGGACTAGGTGGAATGAGCAGTTCTTC
TRBJ2-7 - TRBV20-1 TRBD2 CSARSGRAPEQYF TGCAGTGCCCGGAGCGGGAGGGCCCCCGAGCAGTACTTC
TRBJ2-7 - TRBV28 TRBD2 CASTLTSGTDEQYF TGTGCCAGCACCCTGACTAGCGGGACTGACGAGCAGTACTTC
TRBJ2-7 - TRBV28 - CASTPLLGREQYF TGTGCCAGCACCCCCCTTCTGGGGCGCGAGCAGTACTTC